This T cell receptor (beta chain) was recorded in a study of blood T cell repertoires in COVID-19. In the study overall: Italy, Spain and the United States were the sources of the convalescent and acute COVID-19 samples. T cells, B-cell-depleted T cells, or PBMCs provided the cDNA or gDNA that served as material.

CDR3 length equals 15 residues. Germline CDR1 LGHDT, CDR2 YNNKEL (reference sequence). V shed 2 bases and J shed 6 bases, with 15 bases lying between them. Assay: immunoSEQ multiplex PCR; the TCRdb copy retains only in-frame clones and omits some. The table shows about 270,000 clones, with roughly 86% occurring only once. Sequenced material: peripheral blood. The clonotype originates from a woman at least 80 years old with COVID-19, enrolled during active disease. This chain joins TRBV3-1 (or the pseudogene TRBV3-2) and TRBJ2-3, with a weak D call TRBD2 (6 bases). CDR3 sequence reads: CASSQFGGLLDTQYF. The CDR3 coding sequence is TGTGCCAGCAGCCAATTCGGGGGTCTTTTGGATACGCAGTATTTT.